This TCR beta chain was sequenced during a study of blood T cells in healthy people across ages. For the second PCR, which ran for about 7 to 11 cycles, a sample-barcoded 5' primer and a J-beta primer mix were used. Each cDNA was tagged by a template-switch adaptor containing 12 random nucleotides. In TCRdb, the 5' RACE reads were re-called with MiXCR into one record per CDR3 protein. The repertoire includes hundreds of thousands of distinct CDR3 sequences, about three fifths of them detected once, and 22% sits in the top ten. There are a few counts of this clonotype. Antigen specificity is unknown. V gave up 6 bases and J gave up 7 bases; unmatched junction bases: 15. This CDR3 is built from 15 residues. CDR1 SQVTM and CDR2 ANQGSEA come from the germline V gene. Whole-study results and caveats: PBMCs were not sorted, which prevented a conclusive comparison of naive versus antigen-experienced cells. Naive T cell percentage strongly correlated with TCR beta diversity.

The sequencing sample was made of blood. The V and J genes are TRBV29-1 and TRBJ2-1, with 7 bases fitting TRBD2. The clonotype comes from a man aged 25 to 40 in good health. CDR3 DNA: TGCAGCGTGCTGGAGCGGGGACTTGCTGGAAATGAGCAGTTCTTC. Its translation is CSVLERGLAGNEQFF.